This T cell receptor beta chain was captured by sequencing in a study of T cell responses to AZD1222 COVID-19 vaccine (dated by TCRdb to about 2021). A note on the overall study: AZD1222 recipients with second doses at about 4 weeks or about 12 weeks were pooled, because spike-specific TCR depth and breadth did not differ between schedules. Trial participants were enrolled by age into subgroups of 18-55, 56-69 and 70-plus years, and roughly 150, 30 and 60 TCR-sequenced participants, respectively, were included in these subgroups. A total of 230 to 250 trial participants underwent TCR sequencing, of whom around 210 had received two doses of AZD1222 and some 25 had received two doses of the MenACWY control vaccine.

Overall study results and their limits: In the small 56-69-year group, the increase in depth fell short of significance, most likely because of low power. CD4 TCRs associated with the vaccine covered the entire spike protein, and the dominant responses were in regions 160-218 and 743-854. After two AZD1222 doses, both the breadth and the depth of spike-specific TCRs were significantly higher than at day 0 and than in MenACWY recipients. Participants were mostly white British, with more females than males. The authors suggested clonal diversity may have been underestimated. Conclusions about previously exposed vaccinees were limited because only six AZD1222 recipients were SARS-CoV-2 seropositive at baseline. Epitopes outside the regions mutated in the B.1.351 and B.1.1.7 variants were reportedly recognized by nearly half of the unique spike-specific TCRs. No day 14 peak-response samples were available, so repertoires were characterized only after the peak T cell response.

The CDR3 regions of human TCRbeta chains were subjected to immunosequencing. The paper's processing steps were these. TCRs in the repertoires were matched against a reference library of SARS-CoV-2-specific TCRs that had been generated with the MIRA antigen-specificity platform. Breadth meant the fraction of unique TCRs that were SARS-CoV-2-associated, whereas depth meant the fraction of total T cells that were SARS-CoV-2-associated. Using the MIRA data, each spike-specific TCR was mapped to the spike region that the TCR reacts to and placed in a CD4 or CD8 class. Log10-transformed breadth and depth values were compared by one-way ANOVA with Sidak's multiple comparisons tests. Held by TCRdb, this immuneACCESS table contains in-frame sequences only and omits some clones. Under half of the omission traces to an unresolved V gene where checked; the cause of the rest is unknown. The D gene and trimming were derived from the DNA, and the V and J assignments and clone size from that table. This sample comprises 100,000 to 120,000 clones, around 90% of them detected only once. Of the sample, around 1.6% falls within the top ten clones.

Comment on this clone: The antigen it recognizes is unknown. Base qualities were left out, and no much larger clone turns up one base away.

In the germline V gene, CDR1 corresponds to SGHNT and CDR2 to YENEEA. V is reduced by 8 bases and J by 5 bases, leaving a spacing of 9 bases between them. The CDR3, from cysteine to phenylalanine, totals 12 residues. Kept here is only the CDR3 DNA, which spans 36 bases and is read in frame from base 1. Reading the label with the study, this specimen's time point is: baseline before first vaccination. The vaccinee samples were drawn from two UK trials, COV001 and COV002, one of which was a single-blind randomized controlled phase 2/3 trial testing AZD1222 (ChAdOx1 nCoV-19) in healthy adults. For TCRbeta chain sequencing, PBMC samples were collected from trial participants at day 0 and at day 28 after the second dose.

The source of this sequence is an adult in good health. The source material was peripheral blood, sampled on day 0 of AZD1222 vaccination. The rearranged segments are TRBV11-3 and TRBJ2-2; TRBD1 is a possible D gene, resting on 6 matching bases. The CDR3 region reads CASGGRTGELFF. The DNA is TGTGCCAGCGGGGGCAGGACCGGGGAGCTGTTTTTT.